This T cell receptor (beta chain) derives from a study of T cell repertoires in cytomegalovirus infection. Across the whole study: A matching HLA type, together with CMV infection, was signaled by public TCR beta signatures.

Whole-study findings and limits: HLA-C-restricted, CMV-specific TCR beta clonotypes were dominant ex vivo.

This clonotype was found many times. No antigen is known for it. The CDR3 contains 14 residues. V lost 7 bases, J lost 1 base, and 13 bases lay in between. Germline V gene lookup returns CDR1 MNHEY and CDR2 SVGEGT. TCRdb used MiXCR to reprocess the reads, holding one entry per CDR3 protein. The sample lists about 250,000 distinct CDR3 sequences, around 6.6% occurring once. The source of this sequence is a human donor in good health (CMV status not recorded). Some clones in this sample may be carry-over from other donors' samples. Material for sequencing was PBMCs. The rearrangement joins TRBV6-2 or TRBV6-3 to TRBJ1-1, with a possible D match to TRBD1 (5 bases). This chain's CDR3 is CASNKGRSNTEAFF. For the CDR3, the DNA is TGTGCCAGCAATAAGGGACGGTCGAACACTGAAGCTTTCTTT.